This T cell receptor beta chain was documented in a study of control samples from healthy donors and cancer patients. Germline V gene lookup returns CDR1 SGHVS and CDR2 FQNEAQ. The V end lost 5 bases, the J end lost 0 bases, and 5 bases lay between the germline ends. The CDR3 length is 13 residues. The protocol was immunoSEQ multiplex PCR, while the TCRdb copy is restricted to in-frame clones and leaves out a portion. The sample has approximately 89,000 clones, 80% to 90% seen once. This chain uses TRBV7-8 with TRBJ1-3; D is ambiguous. The specimen sequenced was blood. The sequence was collected from a man aged 50 to 59 in good health. The CDR3 region is CASSPDSGNTIYF. CDR3 in DNA: TGTGCCAGCAGCCCGGACTCTGGAAACACCATATATTTT.